This T cell receptor (beta chain) was captured in a study of Graves' ophthalmopathy and Graves' hyperthyroidism. CAS ≥3, NOSPECS ≥4, moderate-to-severe activity and duration under 3 months marked donors with ophthalmopathy. Investigators amplified TCR beta CDR3 regions from RNA transcripts. Investigators did first-round RT-PCR with HTBI primers, then second-round multiplex PCR. One entry per CDR3 protein results from TCRdb running MiXCR on the multiplex PCR reads. This table has about 210,000 distinct CDR3 sequences, 25% to 30% appearing once. The CDR3 is 11 residues long. V shed 1 base and J shed 7 bases, with 7 bases lying between them. Germline lookup yields CDR1 GTSNPN and CDR2 SVGIG (reference sequence). This clonotype came up many times.

The TCR originated in a man aged 45-60 years with Graves' ophthalmopathy. The chain carries TRBV30 and TRBJ1-1; D is perhaps TRBD1 (5 bases). Material for sequencing was peripheral blood. This chain's CDR3 is CAWSGQFEAFF. Written as DNA, the CDR3 is TGTGCCTGGAGTGGACAGTTTGAAGCTTTCTTT.